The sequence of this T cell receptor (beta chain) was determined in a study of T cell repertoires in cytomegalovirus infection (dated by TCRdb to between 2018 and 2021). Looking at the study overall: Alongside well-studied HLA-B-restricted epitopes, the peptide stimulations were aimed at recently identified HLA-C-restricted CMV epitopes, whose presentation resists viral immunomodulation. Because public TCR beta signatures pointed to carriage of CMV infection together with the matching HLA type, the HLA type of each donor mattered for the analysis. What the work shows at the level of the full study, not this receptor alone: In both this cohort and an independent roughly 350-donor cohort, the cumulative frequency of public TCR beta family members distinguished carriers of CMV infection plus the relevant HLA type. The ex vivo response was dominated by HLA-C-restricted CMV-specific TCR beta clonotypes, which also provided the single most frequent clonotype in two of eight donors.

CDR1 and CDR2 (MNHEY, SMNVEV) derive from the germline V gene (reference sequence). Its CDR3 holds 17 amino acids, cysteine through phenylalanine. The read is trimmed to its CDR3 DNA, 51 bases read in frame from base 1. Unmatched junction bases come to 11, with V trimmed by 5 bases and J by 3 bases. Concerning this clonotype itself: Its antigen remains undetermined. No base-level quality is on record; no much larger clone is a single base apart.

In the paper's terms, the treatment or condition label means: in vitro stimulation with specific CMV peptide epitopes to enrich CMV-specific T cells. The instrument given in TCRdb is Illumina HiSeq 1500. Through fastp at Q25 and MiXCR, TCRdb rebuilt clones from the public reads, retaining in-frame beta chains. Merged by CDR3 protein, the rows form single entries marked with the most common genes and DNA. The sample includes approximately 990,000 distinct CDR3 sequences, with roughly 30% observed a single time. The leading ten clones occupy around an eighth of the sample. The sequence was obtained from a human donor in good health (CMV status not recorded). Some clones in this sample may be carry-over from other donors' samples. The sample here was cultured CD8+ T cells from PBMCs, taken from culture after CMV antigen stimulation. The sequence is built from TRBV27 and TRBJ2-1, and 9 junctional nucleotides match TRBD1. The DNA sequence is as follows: TGTGCCAGCAGTACCACAGGGGGCTCAATTATCTACAATGAGCAGTTCTTC. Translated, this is CASSTTGGSIIYNEQFF.